These 31 T cell receptor beta chains were sequenced from one sample in a study of blood T cells in healthy people across ages. Alongside a J-beta primer mix, a sample-barcoded 5' primer served in a second PCR lasting 7 to 11 cycles. TCRdb re-called the 5' RACE reads through MiXCR, storing one row per CDR3 protein. The sample holds some 1.7 million distinct CDR3 sequences; 28% are singletons and the top ten take about 7.7%. What was sequenced was blood. The receptors were gathered from a woman aged 25 to 39 in good health.

The V call is TRBV20-1, the J call TRBJ2-5; 11 bases map to TRBD2. J gave up 0 bases and V 3 bases, and 3 bases lay outside the gene matches. There are 15 residues in the CDR3. Germline assignment: CDR1 DFQATT and CDR2 SNEGSKA (reference sequence). In nucleotides, the CDR3 is TGCAGTGCTAGGGAACTAGCGGGGGACCAAGAGACCCAGTACTTC. This sequence encodes CSARELAGDQETQYF.

This clonotype was picked up a small number of times. This chain connects TRBV20-1 to TRBJ1-2; D is undetermined. The CDR3 spans 13 residues. From germline, CDR1 is DFQATT and CDR2 SNEGSKA (reference sequence). The V gene lost 2 bases and the J gene lost 6 bases, with 13 bases spanning the gap. CDR3 sequence reads: CSARPLRENGYTF. DNA for the CDR3: TGCAGTGCTAGACCCCTCCGAGAGAATGGCTACACCTTC.

The rearrangement uses TRBV5-1 and TRBJ2-2; tentative D call: TRBD2 (6 bases). The germline V and J ends were trimmed by 3 bases and 5 bases, with 14 bases remaining between them. The CDR3 contains 15 residues. Germline V lookup: CDR1 SGHRS, CDR2 YFSETQ. This CDR3 reads CASSSSAEGTGELFF. In DNA form, the CDR3 reads TGCGCCAGCAGCTCTAGCGCCGAGGGGACCGGGGAGCTGTTTTTT.

This clonotype was counted many times. The chain has TRBV20-1 and TRBJ2-7; tentative D call: TRBD2 (7 bases). V was trimmed by 6 bases and J by 3 bases, leaving 18 bases between them. Germline CDR1 reads DFQATT; CDR2 reads SNEGSKA (reference sequence). This CDR3 comprises 14 residues. The CDR3 here is CSARGLAVNYEQYF. Written as DNA, the CDR3 is TGCAGTGCCAGGGGCCTAGCGGTTAACTACGAGCAGTACTTC.

V and J are TRBV7-2 and TRBJ1-2, with D unresolved. The germline gives CDR1 SGHTA, CDR2 FQGNSA. The CDR3 is 13 residues long. V was shortened by 3 bases and J by 7 bases, with 12 bases between the two germline ends. CDR3 nucleotides: TGTGCCAGCAGCTTGGGCCGAAGCCTTGGCTACACCTTC. It is translated as CASSLGRSLGYTF.

The chain's CDR3 is CASSPGLAGGFNEQFF. In DNA, the CDR3 is TGCGCCAGCAGCCCGGGACTAGCGGGAGGGTTCAATGAGCAGTTCTTC. This chain links TRBV5-1 with TRBJ2-1, with 16 bases that match TRBD2. The germline V gene encodes CDR1 SGHRS and CDR2 YFSETQ. Trimming took 4 bases from V and 6 from J; bases not matched to a gene: 4. CDR3 length equals 16 residues.

The sample holds a few counts of this clonotype. For the CDR3, the DNA is TGTGCCAGCAGCCAAGAGTCGATCGGGACCACGCAGTATTTT. It specifies CASSQESIGTTQYF. The gene calls are TRBV14 and TRBJ2-3; tentatively, D is TRBD1 or TRBD2 (5 bases each). This CDR3 comprises 14 residues. Trimming removed 0 bases from V and 9 bases from J, with 13 bases in between. CDR1 is SGHDN, CDR2 FVKESK, per germline.

This clonotype was observed at least ten times. The genes are TRBV20-1 and TRBJ2-7; the match to TRBD1 covers 7 bases. Trimming removed 4 bases from V and 2 bases from J; junction bases left unmatched: 5. The germline V gene has CDR1 DFQATT and CDR2 SNEGSKA (reference sequence). This CDR3 contains 13 residues. This CDR3 reads CSANRDRTYEQYF. DNA for the CDR3: TGCAGTGCTAACCGGGACAGAACCTACGAGCAGTACTTC.

The rearrangement links TRBV2 to TRBJ2-5; TRBD2 agrees at 13 bases. Germline assignment: CDR1 SNHLY and CDR2 FYNNEI. The CDR3 loop spans 16 amino acids. V shed 8 bases and J 3 bases; nucleotides not matched to a gene: 9. CDR3: CASPTGTSGAKETQYF. In nucleotides, the CDR3 is TGTGCCAGCCCGACCGGGACTAGCGGGGCAAAAGAGACCCAGTACTTC. Together with reference TRBV2 and TRBJ2-5, the CDR3 gives the full variable domain: EPEVTQTPSHQVTQMGQEVILRCVPISNHLYFYWYRQILGQKVEFLVSFYNNEISEKSEIFDDQFSVERPDGSNFTLKIRSTKLEDSAMYFCASPTGTSGAKETQYFGPGTRLLVL.

Many counts were recorded for this clonotype. The V and J genes are TRBV4-2 and TRBJ2-7; TRBD2 is a possible D gene (5 bases). Per germline, CDR1 LGHNA and CDR2 YNFKEQ. The V gene lost 8 bases and the J gene lost 6 bases, with 8 bases spanning the gap. The CDR3 length is 10 residues. The CDR3 DNA reads TGTGCCAGCCGAGGGTCCGAGCAGTACTTC. It codes for CASRGSEQYF.

The chain employs TRBV6-6 and TRBJ2-3; TRBD2 aligns across 11 bases. The CDR3 totals 15 residues. Unmatched junction bases numbered 7, after V lost 6 bases and J lost 5 bases. Germline V gene data show CDR1 as MNHNY and CDR2 as SVGAGI (reference sequence). The DNA for the CDR3 is TGTGCCAGCAGACCTGGGACTAGCGGCATAGATACGCAGTATTTT. It codes for CASRPGTSGIDTQYF.

Many counts were recorded for this clonotype. The rearrangement links TRBV28 to TRBJ2-1, with 12 positions matching TRBD2. In germline, CDR1 is MDHEN, CDR2 SYDVKM. V trimming: 2 bases; J trimming: 9 bases; junction bases outside the gene matches: 5. The CDR3 sequence is 15 residues long. CDR3 protein: CASSLLAGGLGEQFF. DNA for the CDR3: TGTGCCAGCAGTTTACTAGCGGGGGGGCTTGGTGAGCAGTTCTTC.

This clonotype was found a few times. The J gene is TRBJ2-7, the V gene TRBV20-1; D is unresolved. This CDR3 comprises 12 residues. From germline, CDR1 is DFQATT and CDR2 SNEGSKA (reference sequence). Trimming pared 5 bases from V and 0 bases from J, leaving 8 bases between. CDR3 DNA: TGCAGTGCTTCGGTCACCTCCTACGAGCAGTACTTC. Its translation: CSASVTSYEQYF.

This clonotype turned up a few times. The V gene is TRBV7-2, the J gene TRBJ2-7, with 12 positions matching TRBD2. The trim removed 3 bases at V and 0 bases at J, leaving 12 bases unmatched. CDR3 length: 19 amino acids. The V gene's germline CDR1 is SGHTA and CDR2 FQGNSA. CDR3 nucleotide sequence: TGTGCCAGCAGCTTGAATCAACGACTAGCGGGAGTTGTCTCCTACGAGCAGTACTTC. This codes for CASSLNQRLAGVVSYEQYF.

The table lists this clonotype with a few counts. CDR3 in DNA: TGTGCCAGCCTAAGTGCGGGGGAAAGCTCCTACAATGAGCAGTTCTTC. Translation: CASLSAGESSYNEQFF. The chain carries TRBV6-1 and TRBJ2-1; 7 bases match TRBD2. This CDR3 region has 16 residues. V shed 8 bases and J 0 bases; nucleotides not matched to a gene: 10. Looked up from germline, CDR1 is MNHNS and CDR2 is SASEGT.

DNA for the CDR3: TGTGCCAGCAGTTACTCGAGGGGGGACGGAACGGAGACCCAGTACTTC. This codes for CASSYSRGDGTETQYF. This chain links TRBV6-5 with TRBJ2-5; tentatively, D is TRBD1 or TRBD2 (6 bases each). Germline assignment: CDR1 MNHEY and CDR2 SVGAGI. The CDR3 consists of 16 residues. Trimming cost V 0 bases and J 5 bases, with 16 bases left between them.

About this clonotype itself: With a much larger clone just one base away, this may be a read error. This chain connects TRBV3-1 to TRBJ2-1; 12 bases agree with TRBD2. The ends lost 3 bases at V and 14 bases at J; junction bases unmatched: 17. Germline V CDR1 and CDR2: LGHDT, YNNKEL (reference sequence). This CDR3 is built from 17 residues. The CDR3 region is CASSHTTSGGSFREEFF. The CDR3 DNA sequence: TGTGCCAGCAGCCACACGACTAGCGGGGGATCCTTCAGGGAGGAGTTCTTC.

This clonotype was detected a few times. V usage is TRBV5-1 and J usage is TRBJ2-1, with TRBD2 matching 8 bases. The CDR3 is 14 residues long. After removal of 0 bases from V and 10 bases from J, the junction contained 6 bases not matched to a gene. CDR1 and CDR2 from the germline V gene are SGHRS and YFSETQ. CDR3 region: CASSLGPAGEEQFF. The CDR3 DNA is TGCGCCAGCAGCTTGGGACCAGCGGGAGAGGAGCAGTTCTTC. Drawing the rest from reference TRBV5-1 and TRBJ2-1, the complete variable domain is KAGVTQTPRYLIKTRGQQVTLSCSPISGHRSVSWYQQTPGQGLQFLFEYFSETQRNKGNFPGRFSGRQFSNSRSEMNVSTLELGDSALYLCASSLGPAGEEQFFGPGTRLTVL.

This clonotype was counted only a few times. The rearrangement uses TRBV7-2 and TRBJ2-7; TRBD1 agrees at 7 bases. The V segment lost 2 bases and the J segment 6 bases; nucleotides outside the gene matches: 10. Germline CDR1 SGHTA, CDR2 FQGNSA. This CDR3 comprises 15 residues. CDR3 sequence: CASSLSPATGFEQYF. The CDR3 DNA reads TGTGCCAGCAGCTTATCCCCGGCGACAGGGTTCGAGCAGTACTTC.

In this sample, this clonotype turned up a few times. V and J are TRBV9 and TRBJ2-7; TRBD2 aligns across 7 bases. The CDR3 is made up of 15 amino acids. Trimming removed 4 bases from V and 3 bases from J; junction bases left unmatched: 10. Germline assignment: CDR1 SGDLS and CDR2 YYNGEE. This CDR3 is CASSSGWTSDYEQYF. The CDR3, as DNA: TGTGCCAGCAGCTCAGGATGGACTAGTGACTACGAGCAGTACTTC.

The gene calls are TRBV5-4 and TRBJ2-2; D is unresolved. The germline V and J ends were trimmed by 3 bases and 8 bases, with 14 bases remaining between them. CDR3 length: 14 amino acids. CDR1 and CDR2 (germline): SGHNT, YYREEE (reference sequence). Written as DNA, the CDR3 is TGTGCCAGCAGCTCCGACTTCCTATCGGGGGAGCTGTTTTTT. It is translated as CASSSDFLSGELFF.

This clonotype has a count of ten or more. The chain employs TRBV27 and TRBJ2-5; TRBD1 is a possible D gene (6 bases). Germline V lookup: CDR1 MNHEY, CDR2 SMNVEV (reference sequence). There are 12 residues in the CDR3. V was trimmed by 8 bases and J by 2 bases, leaving 9 bases between them. The CDR3 loop is CASRDKQETQYF. In DNA form, the CDR3 reads TGTGCCAGCCGGGACAAACAAGAGACCCAGTACTTC.

This clonotype was detected only a few times. The chain has TRBV7-9 and TRBJ2-5; the D is unclear. V lost 6 bases to trimming and J lost 5 bases, with 19 bases between them. CDR1 SEHNR and CDR2 FQNEAQ come from the germline V gene (reference sequence). CDR3 size: 15 residues. The CDR3 here is CASSPKPPRTETQYF. The CDR3 DNA reads as TGTGCCAGCAGTCCCAAACCTCCCAGGACGGAGACCCAGTACTTC.

In this sample, this clonotype turned up a few times. The chain employs TRBV7-2 and TRBJ2-7; TRBD2 is a possible D gene (5 bases). The germline gives CDR1 SGHTA, CDR2 FQGNSA. V lost 3 bases and J 6 bases, leaving 15 bases between the germline ends. This CDR3 has 14 amino acids. The CDR3 DNA is TGTGCCAGCAGCTTTCTACTAGTAGTCGGCGAGCAGTACTTC. It translates to CASSFLLVVGEQYF. Full variable domain (outside the CDR3, taken from reference TRBV7-2 and TRBJ2-7): GAGVSQSPSNKVTEKGKDVELRCDPISGHTALYWYRQSLGQGLEFLIYFQGNSAPDKSGLPSDRFSAERTGGSVSTLTIQRTQQEDSAVYLCASSFLLVVGEQYFGPGTRLTVT.

This clonotype has ten or more counts. This chain links TRBV10-2 with TRBJ2-7; 10 nucleotides agree with TRBD2. The CDR3 loop spans 16 amino acids. Looked up from germline, CDR1 is WSHSY and CDR2 is SAAADI. The ends lost 4 bases at V and 3 bases at J; junction bases unmatched: 9. The CDR3 loop is CASSGGVGLADYEQYF. The DNA for the CDR3 is TGCGCCAGCAGTGGGGGAGTTGGACTAGCGGACTACGAGCAGTACTTC.

This chain connects TRBV29-1 to TRBJ2-3; weak D call: TRBD2 (5 bases). Trimming removed 1 base at V and 0 bases at J, with 17 bases between. In germline, CDR1 is SQVTM, CDR2 ANQGSEA. The CDR3 is 17 amino acids. The CDR3: CSVEGWRLTRSTDTQYF. DNA for the CDR3: TGCAGCGTTGAAGGGTGGCGGCTAACTAGGAGCACAGATACGCAGTATTTT.

This clonotype appeared a few times. The chain uses TRBV7-8 and TRBJ1-5; D is unresolved. CDR3 length: 15 residues. The germline V gene encodes CDR1 SGHVS and CDR2 FQNEAQ. The ends were cut back, 1 base at V and 5 bases at J, with 12 bases in the middle. CDR3 sequence: CASSLGPRRDQPQHF. The CDR3 DNA is TGTGCCAGCAGCTTAGGACCGAGAAGGGATCAGCCCCAGCATTTT. The variable domain in full, with the rest retrieved from reference TRBV7-8 and TRBJ1-5, is GAGVSQSPRYKVAKRGQDVALRCDPISGHVSLFWYQQALGQGPEFLTYFQNEAQLDKSGLPSDRFFAERPEGSVSTLKIQRTQQEDSAVYLCASSLGPRRDQPQHFGDGTRLSIL.

The chain uses TRBV3-1 and TRBJ2-1; D is unclear. The CDR3 consists of 13 residues. With 6 bases removed from V and 4 bases from J, the gap between germline ends came to 10 bases. From germline, CDR1 is LGHDT and CDR2 YNNKEL (reference sequence). The CDR3 loop reads CASSPQKYNEQFF. The CDR3 DNA reads as TGTGCCAGCAGTCCACAAAAGTACAATGAGCAGTTCTTC.

In its sample, this clonotype was seen a few times. This chain uses TRBV7-2 with TRBJ2-1, with TRBD2 identical over 9 bases. J gave up 0 bases and V 5 bases, and 8 bases lay outside the gene matches. Germline assignment: CDR1 SGHTA and CDR2 FQGNSA. This CDR3 is 17 amino acids long. The CDR3 sequence is CASSPGSSGGSYNEQFF. The CDR3 nucleotides read TGTGCCAGCAGCCCCGGTAGTAGCGGGGGCTCCTACAATGAGCAGTTCTTC.

The chain is built from TRBV12-3 or TRBV12-4 and TRBJ2-1; 14 bases align to TRBD2. CDR3 length: 17 residues. The V gene end was trimmed by 3 bases and the J gene end by 5 bases; junction bases not matched to a gene: 6. The CDR3 DNA reads as TGTGCCAGCAGTTTCAAGACTAGCGGGAGGGTCGACAATGAGCAGTTCTTC. Translating it yields CASSFKTSGRVDNEQFF.

The chain combines TRBV27 with TRBJ2-2, with D perhaps TRBD1 (6 bases). The germline V gene encodes CDR1 MNHEY and CDR2 SMNVEV (reference sequence). This CDR3 is 14 amino acids long. V was trimmed by 3 bases and J by 5 bases, leaving 10 bases between them. The CDR3 DNA sequence: TGTGCCAGCAGTTTTGGGGACACGACCGGGGAGCTGTTTTTT. This codes for CASSFGDTTGELFF.